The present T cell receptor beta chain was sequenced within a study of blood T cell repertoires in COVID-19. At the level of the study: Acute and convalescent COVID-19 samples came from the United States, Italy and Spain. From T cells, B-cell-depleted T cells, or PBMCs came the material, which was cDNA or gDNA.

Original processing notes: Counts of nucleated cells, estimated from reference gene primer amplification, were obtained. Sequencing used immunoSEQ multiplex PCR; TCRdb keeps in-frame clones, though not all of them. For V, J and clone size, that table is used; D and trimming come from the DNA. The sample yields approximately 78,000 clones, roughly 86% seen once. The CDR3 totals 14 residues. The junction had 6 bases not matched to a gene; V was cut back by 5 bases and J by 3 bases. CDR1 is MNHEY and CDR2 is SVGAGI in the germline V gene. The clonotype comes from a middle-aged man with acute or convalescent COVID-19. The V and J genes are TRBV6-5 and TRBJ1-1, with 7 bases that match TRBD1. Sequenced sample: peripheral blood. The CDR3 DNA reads TGTGCCAGCAGTATTACTACAGGGGACACTGAAGCTTTCTTT. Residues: CASSITTGDTEAFF.